The 28 T cell receptor beta chains in this list originate from one sample, sequenced in a study of T cells in Graves' hyperthyroidism and ophthalmopathy. TCR beta CDR3 sequences were amplified from RNA transcripts. RT-PCR in the first round (using the HTBI primer set) targeted the TCR CDR3. TCRdb passed the multiplex PCR reads through MiXCR, listing each CDR3 protein once. The table lists around 690,000 distinct CDR3 sequences, about 20% of them singletons. The sequencing sample was made of blood. The receptors originated from a man between 25 and 39 years old with Graves' ophthalmopathy.

This clonotype has at least ten counts. J is TRBJ1-5 and V is TRBV18; 7 bases are a match to TRBD1. J gave up 3 bases and V 6 bases, and 14 bases lay outside the gene matches. This CDR3 is 17 amino acids long. Germline V gene sequence: CDR1 KGHSH, CDR2 LQKENI. The CDR3: CASSHDQDREINQPQHF. CDR3 DNA: TGTGCCAGCTCCCATGACCAAGACAGGGAGATCAATCAGCCCCAGCATTTT. Based on the CDR3 plus reference TRBV18 and TRBJ1-5, the full variable domain is NAGVMQNPRHLVRRRGQEARLRCSPMKGHSHVYWYRQLPEEGLKFMVYLQKENIIDESGMPKERFSAEFPKEGPSILRIQQVVRGDSAAYFCASSHDQDREINQPQHFGDGTRLSIL.

The chain recombines TRBV15 with TRBJ2-1; 7 bases align to TRBD2. Germline CDR1 is LNHNV and CDR2 is YYDKDF (reference sequence). The CDR3 runs 13 residues. The V gene end was trimmed by 8 bases and the J gene end by 3 bases; junction bases not matched to a gene: 4. In DNA form, the CDR3 reads TGTGCCACCGGCGGGGGATACTACAATGAGCAGTTCTTC. It encodes CATGGGYYNEQFF.

This clonotype appeared a few times. This chain links TRBV9 with TRBJ2-5; no clear D gene. The germline V and J ends were trimmed by 0 bases and 9 bases, with 15 bases remaining between them. Germline V gene sequence: CDR1 SGDLS, CDR2 YYNGEE. The CDR3 is 14 amino acids. The CDR3 protein is CASSVGKNQDPQYF. As DNA, the CDR3 is TGTGCCAGCAGCGTAGGCAAGAACCAGGACCCCCAGTACTTC.

The rearrangement joins TRBV12-3 or TRBV12-4 to TRBJ1-2; D unresolved. With 5 bases removed from V and 2 bases from J, the gap between germline ends came to 6 bases. The CDR3 sequence is 12 residues long. The DNA for the CDR3 is TGTGCCAGCAGTGGGGTGAACTATGGCTACACCTTC. Translated: CASSGVNYGYTF.

The chain recombines TRBV7-2 with TRBJ2-4; D may be TRBD2 (6 bases). The ends were cut back, 3 bases at V and 4 bases at J, with 10 bases in the middle. The CDR3 covers 14 residues. From germline, CDR1 is SGHTA and CDR2 FQGNSA. This CDR3 reads CASSFGTGKNIQYF. The CDR3 nucleotides read TGTGCCAGCAGCTTCGGGACTGGAAAAAACATTCAGTACTTC.

In DNA, the CDR3 is TGTGCCAGCAGTGCTAGCGGTCCAAGCTCCTACGAGCAGTACTTC. Its translation is CASSASGPSSYEQYF. This chain joins TRBV12-3 or TRBV12-4 and TRBJ2-7; 7 nucleotides agree with TRBD2. CDR3 size: 15 residues. V gave up 5 bases and J gave up 0 bases; unmatched junction bases: 7.

This chain joins TRBV3-1 and TRBJ2-3; the match to TRBD2 covers 10 bases. V dropped 6 bases and J dropped 8; count of bases not matched to a gene: 5. CDR3 size: 13 residues. Germline V gene data show CDR1 as LGHDT and CDR2 as YNNKEL (reference sequence). CDR3 coding DNA: TGTGCCAGCAGGCAGTCTAGCGGGGGTACGCAGTATTTT. It codes for CASRQSSGGTQYF.

This clonotype has at least ten counts. J is TRBJ1-2 and V is TRBV7-2, with 8 bases matching TRBD1. CDR3 length: 14 residues. J was trimmed by 8 bases and V by 1 base; bases with no gene match: 6. Per germline, CDR1 SGHTA and CDR2 FQGNSA. The CDR3 bases are TGTGCCAGCAGCTTAGACCAGGGGGCCGGAGGCTACACCTTC. Its translation is CASSLDQGAGGYTF. Filled out from reference TRBV7-2 and TRBJ1-2, the complete variable domain reads GAGVSQSPSNKVTEKGKDVELRCDPISGHTALYWYRQSLGQGLEFLIYFQGNSAPDKSGLPSDRFSAERTGGSVSTLTIQRTQQEDSAVYLCASSLDQGAGGYTFGSGTRLTVV.

The table lists this clonotype with many counts. V is TRBV7-2 and J is TRBJ2-7; 8 nucleotides align to TRBD2. CDR1 is SGHTA, CDR2 FQGNSA, per germline. The CDR3 has 15 amino acids. The trim removed 2 bases at V and 5 bases at J, leaving 8 bases unmatched. CDR3 sequence (DNA): TGTGCCAGCAGCTTATTGAGCGGGAGTGGAGACGAGCAGTACTTC. It yields the protein CASSLLSGSGDEQYF.

This clonotype is a singleton in its sample. CDR3 sequence (DNA): TGTGCCAGCAGCTATCCCCAATTTGGGGGGGTCCGATTAGAACGGCACTACAATGAGCAGTTCTTC. As protein: CASSYPQFGGVRLERHYNEQFF. The chain links TRBV28 to TRBJ2-1; 7 nucleotides line up with TRBD2. J lost 3 bases, V lost 6 bases, and 29 bases had no gene match. The CDR3 consists of 22 residues. Germline CDR1 MDHEN, CDR2 SYDVKM.

CDR3 sequence (DNA): TGTGCCTCAAAGACTAGCGGGGGTACCTACGAGCAGTACTTC. It translates to CASKTSGGTYEQYF. This chain uses TRBV19 with TRBJ2-7; 12 nucleotides match TRBD2. The CDR3 spans 14 residues. Trimming at V came to 11 bases and at J to 2 bases, leaving 7 bases not matched to a gene. Germline lookup yields CDR1 LNHDA and CDR2 SQIVND (reference sequence).

This chain uses TRBV20-1 with TRBJ1-1; D gene unclear. The V end lost 6 bases, the J end lost 6 bases, and 8 bases lay between the germline ends. Germline loops: CDR1 DFQATT, CDR2 SNEGSKA (reference sequence). The CDR3 is made up of 10 amino acids. The CDR3 loop is CSADGPEAFF. As DNA, the CDR3 is TGCAGTGCGGACGGCCCTGAAGCTTTCTTT.

This clonotype has a count of ten or more. The rearrangement links TRBV3-1 to TRBJ1-2, with a possible D match to TRBD1 (6 bases). Trimming removed 5 bases from V and 3 bases from J, with 16 bases in between. The CDR3 loop spans 15 amino acids. Germline CDR1 is LGHDT and CDR2 is YNNKEL (reference sequence). The CDR3 loop reads CASSSRDKSYYGYTF. The DNA of the CDR3 is TGTGCCAGCAGCTCCCGGGACAAAAGCTACTATGGCTACACCTTC.

The chain links TRBV6-1 to TRBJ2-1, with 10 nucleotides matching TRBD2. The V segment lost 7 bases and the J segment 2 bases; nucleotides outside the gene matches: 5. The CDR3 is made up of 15 amino acids. Germline loops: CDR1 MNHNS, CDR2 SASEGT. CDR3 coding DNA: TGTGCCAGCACCCAGGGACTAGCGCCCTACAATGAGCAGTTCTTC. This sequence encodes CASTQGLAPYNEQFF.

This clonotype was found many times. This chain joins TRBV11-2 and TRBJ2-7; 8 nucleotides align to TRBD1. CDR3 length equals 15 residues. The junction had 13 bases not matched to a gene; V was cut back by 5 bases and J by 7 bases. From germline, CDR1 is SGHAT and CDR2 FQNNGV. CDR3 sequence (DNA): TGTGCCAGCAGCCTCTCGGGACAGGCCGTTGGGGAGCAGTACTTC. Encoded protein: CASSLSGQAVGEQYF.

There are a few counts of this clonotype. V usage is TRBV10-2 and J usage is TRBJ2-1, with D possibly matching TRBD2 (6 bases). Germline values: CDR1 WSHSY, CDR2 SAAADI. V lost 6 bases, J lost 1 base, and 7 bases lay in between. This CDR3 has 13 amino acids. The CDR3 nucleotides are TGCGCCAGCAGGGAGGGTTCCTACAATGAGCAGTTCTTC. Its translation is CASREGSYNEQFF.

To note about this clonotype: Sequence at one end of the junction differs from germline and may be a read error. The gene calls are TRBV7-3 and TRBJ2-1; TRBD2 matches at 7 bases. The length of the CDR3 is 16 residues. CDR1 and CDR2 (germline): SGHTA, FQGTGA. CDR3 sequence (DNA): TGTGCCGGCAGCTTAAACCCCTACGGGGAGGGCAATGAGCAGTTCTTC. It encodes CAGSLNPYGEGNEQFF.

Only a few counts were recorded for this clonotype. This sequence joins TRBV15 and TRBJ2-1; 8 bases agree with TRBD1. The CDR3 extends over 16 amino acids. J lost 6 bases, V lost 4 bases, and 11 bases had no gene match. Germline CDR1 and CDR2: LNHNV and YYDKDF (reference sequence). CDR3 coding DNA: TGTGCCACCAGCACAGGACAGGGTCAAGATTTCAATGAGCAGTTCTTC. It is translated as CATSTGQGQDFNEQFF.

This clonotype was counted between two and nine times. This chain links TRBV12-3 or TRBV12-4 with TRBJ2-3, with 8 nucleotides matching TRBD2. The CDR3 covers 13 residues. Losses at the gene ends were 1 base for V and 10 bases for J; bases not matched to a gene: 4. The CDR3 DNA reads as TGTGCCAGCAGTTTAGGGACTAGCTTAGCGCAGTATTTT. This sequence encodes CASSLGTSLAQYF.

The genes are TRBV5-1 and TRBJ2-1, with TRBD2 matching 14 bases. Germline trimming cut 3 bases from V and 14 bases from J; bases unmatched to any gene: 7. The V gene's germline CDR1 is SGHRS and CDR2 YFSETQ. CDR3 length: 14 amino acids. The CDR3, as DNA: TGCGCCAGCAGCTCCGGGACTAGCGGGAGTAAGGAGTTCTTC. As protein: CASSSGTSGSKEFF. Full variable domain (outside the CDR3, taken from reference TRBV5-1 and TRBJ2-1): KAGVTQTPRYLIKTRGQQVTLSCSPISGHRSVSWYQQTPGQGLQFLFEYFSETQRNKGNFPGRFSGRQFSNSRSEMNVSTLELGDSALYLCASSSGTSGSKEFFGPGTRLTVL.

This clonotype was counted at least ten times. The rearrangement uses TRBV7-9 and TRBJ2-1; tentatively, D is TRBD1 (6 bases). Germline V gene lookup returns CDR1 SEHNR and CDR2 FQNEAQ (reference sequence). The V end lost 4 bases, the J end lost 2 bases, and 12 bases lay between the germline ends. The CDR3 is 15 residues long. The CDR3 coding sequence is TGTGCCAGCAGCTCAAAGGACAGACCCTACAATGAGCAGTTCTTC. This gives the protein CASSSKDRPYNEQFF.

The CDR3 DNA reads as TGTGCCAGCAGTTACTCGACCGGGACAGTTAATTCACCCCTCCACTTT. Translated, it gives CASSYSTGTVNSPLHF. This chain joins TRBV6-5 and TRBJ1-6; 7 positions agree with TRBD1. Germline V CDR1 and CDR2: MNHEY, SVGAGI. The CDR3 runs to 16 residues. The J segment lost 6 bases and the V segment lost 0 bases, leaving 5 bases of the junction unmatched.

This clonotype was counted many times. The chain joins TRBV3-1 to TRBJ1-5, with TRBD1 matching 7 bases. The V gene end was trimmed by 4 bases and the J gene end by 2 bases; junction bases not matched to a gene: 5. CDR3 length: 15 residues. CDR1 LGHDT and CDR2 YNNKEL come from the germline V gene (reference sequence). The CDR3 DNA reads TGTGCCAGCAGCCTAGGGACAGTCGGCAATCAGCCCCAGCATTTT. This codes for CASSLGTVGNQPQHF.

Ten or more counts support this clonotype. This sequence joins TRBV10-3 and TRBJ2-5; 8 bases align to TRBD1. Germline V gene lookup returns CDR1 ENHRY and CDR2 SYGVKD. V shed 3 bases and J 5 bases; nucleotides not matched to a gene: 11. This CDR3 contains 16 residues. CDR3 sequence reads: CAISELDRGGGETQYF. CDR3 DNA sequence: TGTGCCATCAGTGAACTTGACAGGGGCGGAGGGGAGACCCAGTACTTC.

The table lists this clonotype with a few counts. The chain employs TRBV4-2 and TRBJ1-4; D is perhaps TRBD1 (6 bases). The CDR3 loop spans 13 amino acids. CDR1 and CDR2 (germline): LGHNA, YNFKEQ. Deletions cut 4 bases from V and 8 bases from J, with 11 bases between. The CDR3 is CASSPLTGEKLFF. The DNA for the CDR3 is TGTGCCAGCAGCCCGTTGACAGGCGAAAAACTGTTTTTT.

The chain recombines TRBV20-1 with TRBJ2-2; D tentatively reads TRBD1 or TRBD2 (5 bases each). CDR3 length: 16 amino acids. V was pared by 0 bases and J by 0 bases, with 11 bases between. Germline CDR1 is DFQATT and CDR2 is SNEGSKA (reference sequence). The CDR3 region is CSARDQGTANTGELFF. CDR3 nucleotides: TGCAGTGCTAGAGATCAAGGGACGGCGAACACCGGGGAGCTGTTTTTT.

This chain uses TRBV29-1 with TRBJ2-3, with a possible D match to TRBD2 (5 bases). Germline lookup yields CDR1 SQVTM and CDR2 ANQGSEA. Trimming removed 8 bases at V and 4 bases at J, with 16 bases between. This CDR3 region has 13 residues. CDR3 sequence (DNA): TGCAGCACTTTAAGCGGTACATCAGATACGCAGTATTTT. Protein sequence: CSTLSGTSDTQYF.

Worth noting for this clonotype: A single base separates this from a much larger clone, so it may be a read error. This rearrangement joins TRBV10-3 to TRBJ1-1, with TRBD1 as a possible D gene (5 bases). The CDR3 consists of 15 residues. Trimming removed 3 bases from V and 2 bases from J, with 13 bases in between. Germline assignment: CDR1 ENHRY and CDR2 SYGVKD. CDR3 sequence (DNA): TGTGCCATCAGTGAATTGGGGACGGACAACACTGAAGCTTTCTTT. Translated, it gives CAISELGTDNTEAFF.